The sequence of this TCR beta chain was determined in a study of T cells in Graves' hyperthyroidism and ophthalmopathy. About the research overall: Peripheral blood sampling occurred at initial diagnosis, before any treatment. Study-wide points: Prediction of ophthalmopathy progression came a median roughly 6.7 months pre-onset. Appearing also in blood were most of the thyroid clonotypes expanded above 0.001.

The CDR3 extends over 14 amino acids. Trimming cost V 1 base and J 8 bases; bases outside gene matches: 5. In germline, CDR1 is LNHDA, CDR2 SQIVND (reference sequence). In its sample, this clonotype was seen a few times. Antigen specificity is unknown. Amplification yielded TCR beta CDR3 regions, with RNA transcripts as the source. The study used the HTBI primer set for a first-round RT-PCR of the TCR CDR3. TCRdb fed the multiplex PCR reads into MiXCR, producing one record per CDR3 protein. The table has over 650,000 distinct CDR3 sequences, about a sixth seen once. The authors took PBMCs from roughly 9.5 ml fresh peripheral blood.

The sequence was obtained from a man in his late teens or twenties with Graves' hyperthyroidism. The rearrangement joins TRBV19 to TRBJ1-3; TRBD1 aligns across 7 bases. The sample consisted of blood. CDR3 sequence reads: CASSIAGGKYTIYF. The CDR3 DNA reads as TGTGCCAGTAGTATAGCAGGGGGAAAGTACACCATATATTTT.